The 21 T cell receptor beta chains below were found in one sample sequenced in a study of cytomegalovirus exposure and HLA in healthy donors. Use of 60 Vbeta and 13 Jbeta primers characterized the PCR. The protocol was immunoSEQ multiplex PCR, while the TCRdb copy is restricted to in-frame clones and leaves out a portion. Among roughly 60,000 clones, more than 75% were seen once, and the ten largest hold approximately 1.5%. Sequencing input: PBMCs. Receptors originate from a female donor in good health and CMV-seronegative.

The rearrangement joins TRBV10-1 to TRBJ1-5; the D gene is possibly TRBD1 (5 bases). This CDR3 is built from 15 residues. Between the trimmed V and J ends, which lost 5 bases and 2 bases, there was a span of 13 bases. Looked up from germline, CDR1 is WNHNN and CDR2 is SYGVQD (reference sequence). As DNA, the CDR3 is TGCGCCAGCAGTTGGGGGGGGTTGGGCAATCAGCCCCAGCATTTT. This sequence encodes CASSWGGLGNQPQHF.

The CDR3 bases are TGTGCCAGCAGTTACACGTCGGGACAGAGTAACAATGAGCAGTTCTTC. Protein sequence: CASSYTSGQSNNEQFF. V is TRBV6-5 and J is TRBJ2-1, with 7 bases lining up with TRBD1. Germline loops: CDR1 MNHEY, CDR2 SVGAGI. V trimming: 2 bases; J trimming: 5 bases; junction bases outside the gene matches: 9. The length of the CDR3 is 16 residues.

V is TRBV6-8 and J is TRBJ2-7; 10 bases are shared with TRBD1. The V gene's germline CDR1 is MNHGY and CDR2 SAAAGT. With V trimmed by 7 bases and J by 3 bases, 6 bases remained unmatched. The CDR3 runs to 14 residues. The CDR3 region has the DNA TGTGCCAGCAAAGAGGGGGACAGGGGCTACGAGCAGTACTTC. As protein: CASKEGDRGYEQYF.

The chain has TRBV11-2 and TRBJ1-4; no clear D gene. This CDR3 spans 16 amino acids. Trimming cost V 1 base and J 0 bases, with 9 bases left between them. The germline CDR1 and CDR2 sequences are SGHAT and FQNNGV. CDR3: CASSLVVRTTNEKLFF. DNA for the CDR3: TGTGCCAGCAGCTTAGTGGTGCGGACAACTAATGAAAAACTGTTTTTT. The full variable domain, its missing parts supplied by reference TRBV11-2 and TRBJ1-4, is EAGVAQSPRYKIIEKRQSVAFWCNPISGHATLYWYQQILGQGPKLLIQFQNNGVVDDSQLPKDRFSAERLKGVDSTLKIQPAKLEDSAVYLCASSLVVRTTNEKLFFGSGTQLSVL.

The J gene is TRBJ2-2, the V gene TRBV5-4; 8 bases are shared with TRBD2. There are 18 residues in the CDR3. The V gene's germline CDR1 is SGHNT and CDR2 YYREEE (reference sequence). The V gene end was trimmed by 9 bases and the J gene end by 7 bases; junction bases not matched to a gene: 23. The CDR3 sequence is CATGQGIRGGPIGGELFF. The CDR3 DNA reads TGTGCCACAGGACAAGGGATACGGGGGGGGCCTATAGGCGGGGAGCTGTTTTTT.

There are a few counts of this clone. The chain carries TRBV5-1 and TRBJ1-2, with TRBD1 as a possible D gene (5 bases). V lost 6 bases to trimming and J lost 8 bases, with 23 bases between them. CDR1 is SGHRS, CDR2 YFSETQ, per germline. This CDR3 has 15 residues. The chain's CDR3 is CASTSGGSGGSGYTF. CDR3 coding DNA: TGCGCCAGCACCTCTGGTGGGTCGGGGGGTAGCGGCTACACCTTC.

J is TRBJ2-7 and V is TRBV4-3; tentative D call: TRBD2 (7 bases). In germline, CDR1 is LGHNA, CDR2 YSLEER. There are 16 residues in the CDR3. Trimming removed 3 bases at V and 3 bases at J, with 18 bases between. CDR3 amino acids: CASSQWGGARNYEQYF. The CDR3 DNA reads as TGCGCCAGCAGCCAGTGGGGGGGGGCGAGAAACTACGAGCAGTACTTC.

This clone was recorded once. The V call is TRBV19, the J call TRBJ1-2; TRBD1 matches 8 bases. Trimming removed 4 bases from V and 8 bases from J; junction bases left unmatched: 6. The germline V gene encodes CDR1 LNHDA and CDR2 SQIVND (reference sequence). The CDR3 consists of 13 residues. The CDR3 loop is CASSTDRARGYTF. The CDR3 coding sequence is TGTGCCAGTAGTACGGACAGGGCACGGGGCTACACCTTC.

J is TRBJ1-4 and V is TRBV5-6; 9 bases match TRBD1. From germline, CDR1 is SGHDT and CDR2 YYEEEE. After removal of 4 bases from V and 6 bases from J, the junction contained 7 bases not matched to a gene. The CDR3 is made up of 15 amino acids. The CDR3 DNA sequence: TGTGCCAGCAGCGCCGGATGGGACAGGGATGAAAAACTGTTTTTT. It encodes CASSAGWDRDEKLFF.

The rearrangement joins TRBV7-6 to TRBJ1-2; weak D call: TRBD1 (6 bases). The length of the CDR3 is 14 residues. The V end was cut by 5 bases, the J end by 0 bases, with 10 bases between. Germline assignment: CDR1 SGHVS and CDR2 FNYEAQ. The CDR3 loop is CASSQGTANYGYTF. The CDR3, as DNA: TGTGCCAGCAGCCAGGGGACGGCTAACTATGGCTACACCTTC.

V usage is TRBV30 and J usage is TRBJ1-6; tentatively, D is TRBD1 (5 bases). CDR3 length: 14 amino acids. The germline V gene encodes CDR1 GTSNPN and CDR2 SVGIG (reference sequence). With 0 bases removed from V and 6 bases from J, the gap between germline ends came to 9 bases. CDR3: CAWSVGRGNSPLHF. CDR3 DNA sequence: TGTGCCTGGAGTGTAGGGAGGGGTAATTCACCCCTCCACTTT.

V usage is TRBV20-1 and J usage is TRBJ1-2; unclear D gene. V was clipped by 8 bases and J by 4 bases, with 11 bases between them. This CDR3 has 11 amino acids. Germline loops: CDR1 DFQATT, CDR2 SNEGSKA (reference sequence). CDR3 coding DNA: TGCAGTTCTACCGCAGGCTATGGCTACACCTTC. Protein: CSSTAGYGYTF.

V usage is TRBV10-1 and J usage is TRBJ2-2, with D possibly being TRBD1 (6 bases). V lost 0 bases, J lost 4 bases, and 18 bases lay in between. Germline V gene lookup returns CDR1 WNHNN and CDR2 SYGVQD (reference sequence). The CDR3 totals 18 residues. DNA of the CDR3: TGCGCCAGCAGTGAGTCTTTGGGCAGGGGTGTAAGCACCGGGGAGCTGTTTTTT. This codes for CASSESLGRGVSTGELFF.

The chain employs TRBV4-1 and TRBJ1-1; tentative D call: TRBD1 (6 bases). Germline V gene data show CDR1 as MGHRA and CDR2 as YSYEKL. The CDR3 spans 17 residues. V dropped 4 bases and J dropped 6 bases, with 24 bases sitting between them. The CDR3 DNA is TGCGCCAGCAGCCCCCCTCTCATGATACTGACAGGATCTGAAGCTTTCTTT. It is translated as CASSPPLMILTGSEAFF.

The table lists this clone with a count of one. The chain combines TRBV4-1 with TRBJ1-1, with a possible D match to TRBD1 (6 bases). The CDR3 has 15 amino acids. Germline V CDR1 and CDR2: MGHRA, YSYEKL. V was cut by 0 bases and J by 4 bases, with 12 bases left in between. The CDR3 DNA follows: TGCGCCAGCAGCCAAGAATACAGGGCTGGCACTGAAGCTTTCTTT. Residues: CASSQEYRAGTEAFF.

The V call is TRBV7-2, the J call TRBJ1-1, with 9 bases that match TRBD1. Losses at the gene ends were 4 bases for V and 5 bases for J; bases not matched to a gene: 5. Germline V lookup: CDR1 SGHTA, CDR2 FQGNSA. There are 14 residues in the CDR3. The CDR3 region has the DNA TGTGCCAGCAGCTCGACAGGGGGTGTGACTGAAGCTTTCTTT. It encodes CASSSTGGVTEAFF.

This clone was observed a handful of times. V and J are TRBV14 and TRBJ1-6; D not resolved. This CDR3 has 14 amino acids. Germline loops: CDR1 SGHDN, CDR2 FVKESK. V dropped 4 bases and J dropped 3 bases, with 7 bases sitting between them. The CDR3 DNA is TGTGCCAGCAGCCTCCCAGGCTATAATTCACCCCTCCACTTT. Translation: CASSLPGYNSPLHF.

The genes are TRBV7-8 and TRBJ2-2; a weak D match, TRBD2 (5 bases). Germline CDR1 reads SGHVS; CDR2 reads FQNEAQ. This CDR3 is 20 amino acids long. V lost 5 bases to trimming and J lost 4 bases, with 29 bases between them. CDR3 DNA sequence: TGTGCCAGCAGCAGGCACCGGGTCCTCGGGAACGACAATAGCACCGGGGAGCTGTTTTTT. Residues: CASSRHRVLGNDNSTGELFF.

This clone was seen a handful of times. The V call is TRBV11-2, the J call TRBJ1-2; the D gene is possibly TRBD1 (5 bases). This CDR3 spans 16 amino acids. Trimming shortened V by 4 bases and J by 4 bases, and 19 bases separated the two germline ends. Germline V lookup: CDR1 SGHAT, CDR2 FQNNGV. The CDR3 nucleotides are TGTGCCAGCAGCTCCCCAAATACACAGGCCTCCTATGGCTACACCTTC. Protein sequence: CASSSPNTQASYGYTF.

This rearrangement joins TRBV7-8 to TRBJ2-3; maybe TRBD1 (5 bases). Trimming shortened V by 0 bases and J by 2 bases, and 15 bases separated the two germline ends. This CDR3 spans 17 amino acids. Germline-derived CDR1 and CDR2 are SGHVS and FQNEAQ. The DNA of the CDR3 is TGTGCCAGCAGCTTAGCGCCCGTGGCAGGGTTCACAGATACGCAGTATTTT. Amino acids: CASSLAPVAGFTDTQYF.

V gene TRBV6-6 combines with J gene TRBJ1-5; D may be TRBD1 (6 bases). The CDR3 spans 15 residues. In germline, CDR1 is MNHNY, CDR2 SVGAGI (reference sequence). V lost 3 bases to trimming and J lost 5 bases, with 14 bases between them. The CDR3: CASSYTGRWDQPQHF. The CDR3 DNA is TGTGCCAGCAGTTATACAGGGCGGTGGGATCAGCCCCAGCATTTT.